These 29 T cell receptor beta chains were sequenced from one sample in a study of Tregs in tolerant kidney transplant recipients. Clones were read by immunoSEQ multiplex PCR, and TCRdb kept only the in-frame ones, dropping some. The repertoire consists of roughly 250,000 clones, with roughly 84% occurring once and the leading ten covering 0.55% to 0.65%. Sample: CD4+ T cells from blood. The receptors here all came from a human donor in good health.

The chain links TRBV2 to TRBJ2-2; weak D call: TRBD1 (5 bases). The V end lost 4 bases, the J end lost 3 bases, and 9 bases lay between the germline ends. Germline V gives CDR1 SNHLY, CDR2 FYNNEI. The length of the CDR3 is 14 residues. CDR3 nucleotides: TGTGCCAGCAGTGTGGTGACAGACACCGGGGAGCTGTTTTTT. Its translation: CASSVVTDTGELFF.

This clone appeared a few times. The chain carries TRBV27 and TRBJ1-2, with 7 bases matching TRBD1. Germline V gives CDR1 MNHEY, CDR2 SMNVEV (reference sequence). V trimming: 6 bases; J trimming: 4 bases; junction bases outside the gene matches: 11. This CDR3 has 15 amino acids. The CDR3 nucleotides are TGTGCCAGCAGGCCCTTCAGGGGGTCGAGCTATGGCTACACCTTC. Translated, it gives CASRPFRGSSYGYTF.

V gene TRBV9 combines with J gene TRBJ1-4, with TRBD1 identical over 8 bases. Per the germline V gene, CDR1 is SGDLS and CDR2 is YYNGEE. Losses at the gene ends were 4 bases for V and 7 bases for J; bases not matched to a gene: 9. The CDR3 is 15 amino acids. This CDR3 reads CASSSTGGRTEKLFF. CDR3 DNA: TGTGCCAGCAGCTCCACAGGGGGAAGGACTGAAAAACTGTTTTTT.

This chain links TRBV11-2 with TRBJ2-1; 7 nucleotides align to TRBD1. V shed 5 bases, J shed 2 bases, and the junction held 15 bases outside the gene matches. Germline assignment: CDR1 SGHAT and CDR2 FQNNGV. This CDR3 is built from 18 residues. CDR3 amino acids: CASSTIKGTVSPYNEQFF. DNA of the CDR3: TGTGCCAGCAGCACTATAAAGGGGACAGTCAGCCCCTACAATGAGCAGTTCTTC.

The rearrangement links TRBV30 to TRBJ1-2; 8 bases fit TRBD1. Trimming removed 2 bases from V and 7 bases from J; junction bases left unmatched: 15. The CDR3 sequence is 16 residues long. Germline values: CDR1 GTSNPN, CDR2 SVGIG (reference sequence). The CDR3 region has the DNA TGTGCCTGGAGTTTCGGCCAGGGGGCGGTTTTAGGTGGCTACACCTTC. This translates into CAWSFGQGAVLGGYTF.

This clone was counted once. The chain is built from TRBV7-2 and TRBJ1-1, with 7 positions matching TRBD1. V dropped 1 base and J dropped 1; count of bases not matched to a gene: 9. Germline V CDR1 and CDR2: SGHTA, FQGNSA. This CDR3 spans 17 amino acids. The CDR3 DNA follows: TGTGCCAGCAGCTTAGTCCCGACAGGGCCGGGGAACACTGAAGCTTTCTTT. It codes for CASSLVPTGPGNTEAFF.

The chain links TRBV11-3 to TRBJ2-7; D tentatively fits TRBD1 or TRBD2 (6 bases each). The V and J ends lost 0 bases and 5 bases respectively, with 17 bases between them. This CDR3 spans 16 amino acids. Germline-derived CDR1 and CDR2 are SGHNT and YENEEA. The CDR3 is CASSLDPGAGSDEQYF. The DNA of the CDR3 is TGTGCCAGCAGCTTAGACCCGGGGGCAGGGTCCGACGAGCAGTACTTC.

The chain uses TRBV29-1 and TRBJ2-7, with 9 bases that match TRBD1. The CDR3 covers 11 residues. With V trimmed by 8 bases and J by 5 bases, 4 bases remained unmatched. Germline CDR1 is SQVTM and CDR2 is ANQGSEA. The CDR3 region has the DNA TGCAGCACCCGACAGGGGGACGAGCAGTACTTC. The encoded protein is CSTRQGDEQYF.

The chain carries TRBV7-2 and TRBJ2-7; 8 bases map to TRBD1. CDR3 size: 16 residues. CDR1 is SGHTA and CDR2 is FQGNSA in the germline V gene. Trimming cost V 4 bases and J 4 bases; bases outside gene matches: 12. CDR3 DNA: TGTGCCAGCAGCTCGCGTGGGGCCAGGGGGCAGTACGAGCAGTACTTC. Protein sequence: CASSSRGARGQYEQYF. The variable domain in full, with the rest retrieved from reference TRBV7-2 and TRBJ2-7, is GAGVSQSPSNKVTEKGKDVELRCDPISGHTALYWYRQSLGQGLEFLIYFQGNSAPDKSGLPSDRFSAERTGGSVSTLTIQRTQQEDSAVYLCASSSRGARGQYEQYFGPGTRLTVT.

V gene TRBV5-4 combines with J gene TRBJ2-1, with 8 bases identical to TRBD2. Germline trimming cut 1 base from V and 8 bases from J; bases unmatched to any gene: 8. The length of the CDR3 is 15 residues. CDR1 and CDR2 from the germline V gene are SGHNT and YYREEE (reference sequence). The CDR3 region has the DNA TGTGCCAGCAGCTTGAAGGGACTAGTTGAACATGAGCAGTTCTTC. It yields the protein CASSLKGLVEHEQFF.

This clone was recorded once. The V gene is TRBV21-1, the J gene TRBJ1-6; TRBD1, the table's D call, was not compared with the DNA. TRBV21-1 is labeled a pseudogene. The CDR3 spans 16 residues. For the CDR3, the DNA is TGTGCCAGCAGCAAAGAAAAGGACAGGGGACGTTCACCCCTCCACTTT. Its protein is CASSKEKDRGRSPLHF.

This clone was detected only a few times. This chain joins TRBV30 and TRBJ2-1; TRBD2 aligns across 11 bases. Per the germline V gene, CDR1 is GTSNPN and CDR2 is SVGIG (reference sequence). With 2 bases clipped from V and 3 bases from J, the junction kept 6 bases outside the gene matches. This CDR3 has 16 residues. The CDR3 bases are TGTGCCTGGAGTACGTATAGCGGGGGGGGCTACAATGAGCAGTTCTTC. It is translated as CAWSTYSGGGYNEQFF.

This clone appeared a single time. This chain uses TRBV18 with TRBJ1-1; TRBD1 agrees at 9 bases. Germline-derived CDR1 and CDR2 are KGHSH and LQKENI. This CDR3 has 15 residues. With 3 bases clipped from V and 8 bases from J, the junction kept 10 bases outside the gene matches. CDR3 amino acids: CASSPSRDREGEAFF. The CDR3 nucleotides are TGTGCCAGCTCACCGTCCCGGGACAGGGAAGGGGAAGCTTTCTTT. Drawing the rest from reference TRBV18 and TRBJ1-1, the complete variable domain is NAGVMQNPRHLVRRRGQEARLRCSPMKGHSHVYWYRQLPEEGLKFMVYLQKENIIDESGMPKERFSAEFPKEGPSILRIQQVVRGDSAAYFCASSPSRDREGEAFFGQGTRLTVV.

The V and J genes are TRBV5-5 and TRBJ1-5, with 7 bases aligning to TRBD1. Trimming removed 0 bases from V and 4 bases from J; junction bases left unmatched: 4. Germline V gene data show CDR1 as SGHKS and CDR2 as YYEKEE (reference sequence). This CDR3 spans 15 amino acids. The CDR3: CASSLAPTGNQPQHF. For the CDR3, the DNA is TGTGCCAGCAGCTTGGCCCCGACAGGGAATCAGCCCCAGCATTTT.

The chain carries TRBV19 and TRBJ2-1, with 8 nucleotides matching TRBD2. This CDR3 spans 20 amino acids. Looked up from germline, CDR1 is LNHDA and CDR2 is SQIVND (reference sequence). The trim removed 1 base at V and 4 bases at J, leaving 18 bases unmatched. CDR3 residues: CASSIGDMSMWASGYNEQFF. The CDR3 DNA follows: TGTGCCAGTAGTATAGGGGACATGAGCATGTGGGCTAGCGGGTACAATGAGCAGTTCTTC. Filled out from reference TRBV19 and TRBJ2-1, the complete variable domain reads DGGITQSPKYLFRKEGQNVTLSCEQNLNHDAMYWYRQDPGQGLRLIYYSQIVNDFQKGDIAEGYSVSREKKESFPLTVTSAQKNPTAFYLCASSIGDMSMWASGYNEQFFGPGTRLTVL.

The V gene is TRBV13, the J gene TRBJ2-6; no clear D. This CDR3 is 19 amino acids long. CDR1 and CDR2 from the germline V gene are PRHDT and FYEKMQ (reference sequence). Trimming stripped 1 base from V and 0 bases from J, with 16 bases between. The CDR3 loop reads CASSLEGRIFSSGANVLTF. DNA of the CDR3: TGTGCCAGCAGCTTAGAAGGACGGATTTTTAGCTCTGGGGCCAACGTCCTGACTTTC.

The chain recombines TRBV11-2 with TRBJ2-5; D remains unclear. Judging by the DNA end, TRBJ2-7 fits better; the J call may be wrong. Germline CDR1 and CDR2: SGHAT and FQNNGV. The CDR3 totals 14 residues. CDR3 sequence: CASSLAGSSYEQYF. DNA of the CDR3: TGTGCCAGCAGCTTAGCCGGCAGCTCCTACGAGCAGTACTTC.

This chain joins TRBV9 and TRBJ1-3; D gene uncertain. The CDR3 consists of 15 residues. Germline CDR1 reads SGDLS; CDR2 reads YYNGEE. V gave up 0 bases and J gave up 0 bases, with 7 bases separating them. CDR3 coding DNA: TGTGCCAGCAGCGTAGATGGGATCTCTGGAAACACCATATATTTT. The encoded protein is CASSVDGISGNTIYF.

V and J are TRBV30 and TRBJ2-7; 9 nucleotides align to TRBD1. With V trimmed by 1 base and J by 5 bases, 9 bases remained unmatched. CDR1 and CDR2 (germline): GTSNPN, SVGIG (reference sequence). This CDR3 is built from 15 residues. This CDR3 reads CAWSGGQGGYHEQYF. For the CDR3, the DNA is TGTGCCTGGAGTGGGGGACAGGGAGGTTACCACGAGCAGTACTTC.

DNA of the CDR3: TGTGCCTGGAGTGTACTAGGGGCGGGTGGCTACACCTTC. Translation: CAWSVLGAGGYTF. This chain uses TRBV30 with TRBJ1-2; D is perhaps TRBD1 (5 bases). Germline CDR1 is GTSNPN and CDR2 is SVGIG (reference sequence). V lost 0 bases to trimming and J lost 7 bases, with 12 bases between them. CDR3 length: 13 amino acids.

Only one count was recorded for this clone. The chain carries TRBV2 and TRBJ2-3; no firm D call. Trimming took off 7 bases at V and 0 bases at J, with 5 bases between the two ends. The CDR3 is made up of 12 amino acids. CDR1 SNHLY and CDR2 FYNNEI come from the germline V gene. CDR3 in amino acids: CASTESTDTQYF. The CDR3 nucleotides are TGTGCCAGCACAGAGAGCACAGATACGCAGTATTTT.

The J gene is TRBJ2-5, the V gene TRBV29-1, with TRBD2 matching 9 bases. The trim removed 1 base at V and 5 bases at J, leaving 5 bases unmatched. Per the germline V gene, CDR1 is SQVTM and CDR2 is ANQGSEA. This CDR3 has 14 amino acids. CDR3 nucleotides: TGCAGCGTTGAAGGCGGGAGGGCCGGCGAGACCCAGTACTTC. Amino acid sequence: CSVEGGRAGETQYF.

Here the CDR3 DNA reads TGTGCCAGCGATACCCCGGACAGGAACTCGGAGATGGTGTTTTTT. Translating gives CASDTPDRNSEMVFF. The V gene is TRBV5-8, the J gene TRBJ1-4; TRBD1 matches 7 bases. CDR1 SGHTS and CDR2 YDEGEE come from the germline V gene. V shed 7 bases, J shed 15 bases, and the junction held 21 bases outside the gene matches. CDR3 length: 15 residues.

The J gene is TRBJ2-1, the V gene TRBV10-3; 11 bases match TRBD1. Germline V gives CDR1 ENHRY, CDR2 SYGVKD. With 6 bases clipped from V and 6 bases from J, the junction kept 7 bases outside the gene matches. CDR3 length: 15 amino acids. The CDR3 here is CAIRPGQGAGNEQFF. The CDR3 region has the DNA TGTGCCATCAGACCCGGACAGGGGGCTGGCAATGAGCAGTTCTTC.

This rearrangement joins TRBV12-1 to TRBJ2-1; whether TRBD2, the table's D call, matches the DNA was not checked. TRBV12-1 is designated a pseudogene. The CDR3 length is 17 residues. The DNA for the CDR3 is TGTGCCAGCAGCTTTGCCCCTAGCTCTCCCGCGGAAGGGGAGCAGTTCTTC. Translating it yields CASSFAPSSPAEGEQFF.

The table lists this clone with a count of one. CDR3 bases: TGTGCCAGCTCACCTGGCCTTATACCGGGACTAGCTCCTATGTCCGGGCAGTACTTC. Protein: CASSPGLIPGLAPMSGQYF. The V call is TRBV18, the J call TRBJ2-7, with TRBD2 matching over 9 bases. V was pared by 3 bases and J by 9 bases, with 24 bases of the junction left unmatched. The CDR3 has 19 amino acids. Per the germline V gene, CDR1 is KGHSH and CDR2 is LQKENI.

J is TRBJ2-5 and V is TRBV4-2, with TRBD2 identical over 7 bases. Germline CDR1 LGHNA, CDR2 YNFKEQ. The CDR3 is 17 residues long. J was trimmed by 3 bases and V by 0 bases; bases with no gene match: 10. DNA of the CDR3: TGTGCCAGCAGCCAAGATCCAGTCGCTGGGGGGGAAGAGACCCAGTACTTC. Protein sequence: CASSQDPVAGGEETQYF.

V and J are TRBV5-1 and TRBJ1-1, with 7 bases matching TRBD1. V trimming: 0 bases; J trimming: 7 bases; junction bases outside the gene matches: 0. Germline V gene lookup returns CDR1 SGHRS and CDR2 YFSETQ. This CDR3 is built from 12 residues. In DNA, the CDR3 is TGCGCCAGCAGCTTGGGACAGGGTGAAGCTTTCTTT. Translating gives CASSLGQGEAFF.

J is TRBJ2-2 and V is TRBV18; 9 bases align to TRBD2. The V segment lost 3 bases and the J segment 4 bases; nucleotides outside the gene matches: 9. CDR3 size: 17 residues. Germline lookup yields CDR1 KGHSH and CDR2 LQKENI. The CDR3 sequence: CASSPALGLASTGELFF. CDR3 bases: TGTGCCAGCTCACCTGCGCTCGGACTAGCGAGCACCGGGGAGCTGTTTTTT.